Sequencing of this T cell receptor beta chain was carried out in a study of blood T cell repertoires in COVID-19. In the original processing: Reference gene primer amplification gave nucleated cell count estimates. The repertoire was sequenced with immunoSEQ multiplex PCR; TCRdb's copy has only in-frame clones and lacks some. V and J calls and clone size are those listed in that table; D and trimming were worked out from the DNA. The sample carries a few hundred thousand clones, about 87% recorded once. The CDR3 is 15 amino acids. V was cut by 3 bases and J by 0 bases, with 8 bases left in between. From germline, CDR1 is KGHDR and CDR2 SFDVKD.

The sequenced sample was PBMCs or T cells enriched from blood (not recorded which). The TCR was taken from a man younger than 40 who had recovered from COVID-19. The chain joins TRBV24-1 to TRBJ2-1, with D perhaps matching TRBD1 (6 bases). CDR3 in amino acids: CATSDQGSSYNEQFF. The CDR3 nucleotides are TGTGCCACCAGTGATCAGGGGAGCTCCTACAATGAGCAGTTCTTC.